This T cell receptor (beta chain) was sequenced during a study of beta chain features in type 1 diabetes. Study conclusions and caveats: Across patients, naive, central memory and Treg TCRB repertoires exhibited apparently greater similarity than was observed across healthy donors.

This clone was found a few times. The antigen remains unidentified. Expressed TCRB transcripts got sequenced, as all isolated RNA was reverse transcribed. Repertoires were generated with immunoSEQ multiplex PCR, while TCRdb's copy carries only in-frame clones and drops some. The sample has about 360,000 clones, around 12% seen once. This CDR3 has 15 amino acids. Trimming took 0 bases from V and 2 from J; bases not matched to a gene: 3. Germline V lookup: CDR1 SGDLS, CDR2 YYNGEE. V usage is TRBV9 and J usage is TRBJ2-7, with 9 bases identical to TRBD1. This TCR was recovered from a man in his late teens or twenties in good health. The source material was naive CD4+ T cells from blood. The CDR3 spells CASSVEDRGPYEQYF. CDR3 DNA sequence: TGTGCCAGCAGCGTAGAGGACAGGGGACCCTACGAGCAGTACTTC.